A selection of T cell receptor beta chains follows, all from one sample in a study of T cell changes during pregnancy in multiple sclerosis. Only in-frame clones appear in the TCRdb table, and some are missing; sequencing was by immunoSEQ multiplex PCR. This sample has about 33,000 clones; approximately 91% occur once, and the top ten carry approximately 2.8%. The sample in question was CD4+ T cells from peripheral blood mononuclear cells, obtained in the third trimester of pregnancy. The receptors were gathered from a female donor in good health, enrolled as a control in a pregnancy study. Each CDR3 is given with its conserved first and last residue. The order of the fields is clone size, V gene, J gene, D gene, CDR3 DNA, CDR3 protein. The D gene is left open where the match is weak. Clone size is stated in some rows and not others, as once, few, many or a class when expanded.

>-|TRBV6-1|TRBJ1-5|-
TGTGCCAGCAGTGAACAGGGACAAGGTCCGCCCCAGCATTTT
CASSEQGQGPPQHF
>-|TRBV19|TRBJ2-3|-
TGTGCCAGTAGTATCACAGGTAGCACAGATACGCAGTATTTT
CASSITGSTDTQYF
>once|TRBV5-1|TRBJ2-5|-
TGCGCCAGCAGCTTGGTGTCGGGGGTAAGAGAGACCCAGTACTTC
CASSLVSGVRETQYF
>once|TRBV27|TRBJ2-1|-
TGTGCCAGCGGGAGAGGGCAGATGTCCTACAATGAGCAGTTCTTC
CASGRGQMSYNEQFF
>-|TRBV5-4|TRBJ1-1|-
TGTGCCAGCAGCTTGAGGAGGACGAACACTGAAGCTTTCTTT
CASSLRRTNTEAFF
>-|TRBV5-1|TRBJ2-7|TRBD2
TGCGCCAGCAGGGGACTAGCTGGGAGTACGGAGCAGTACTTC
CASRGLAGSTEQYF
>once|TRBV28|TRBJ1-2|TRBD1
TGTGCCAGCAGTTTATTCGGGACAGGGGGCAGTGGCTACACCTTC
CASSLFGTGGSGYTF
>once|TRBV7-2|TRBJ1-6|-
TGTGCCAGCAGCTTAGTCCCCGGTCTAATTGTCTCCTCACCCCTCCACTTT
CASSLVPGLIVSSPLHF
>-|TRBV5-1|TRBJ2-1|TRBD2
TGCGCCAGCAGCTTGTTTAGCGGGAGCTCCTACAATGAGCAGTTCTTC
CASSLFSGSSYNEQFF
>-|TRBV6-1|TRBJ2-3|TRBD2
TGTGCCAGCATTAAGTACGGGGAGGGTGTGCAGTATTTT
CASIKYGEGVQYF
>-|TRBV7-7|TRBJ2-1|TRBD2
TGTGCCAGCAGCTTAGGGCTAGCGGGGGGGGATAATGAGCAGTTCTTC
CASSLGLAGGDNEQFF
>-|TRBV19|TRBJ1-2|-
TGTGCCAGTAGTCTCAGGACAGTACACACCTTC
CASSLRTVHTF
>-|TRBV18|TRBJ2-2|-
TGTGCCAGCTCACCACTGTCCGGGATGGTCGGGGAGCTGTTTTTT
CASSPLSGMVGELFF
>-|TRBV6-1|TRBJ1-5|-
TGTGCCAGCAGTCCCTATAGCAATCAGCCCCAGCATTTT
CASSPYSNQPQHF
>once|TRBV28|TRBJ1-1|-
TGTGCCAGCAGTACGAGGCAGGGGATGAACACTGAAGCTTTCTTT
CASSTRQGMNTEAFF
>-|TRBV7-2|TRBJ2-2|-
TGTGCCAGCAGCTTATTGGGCAGGGGAACCGGGGAGCTGTTTTTT
CASSLLGRGTGELFF
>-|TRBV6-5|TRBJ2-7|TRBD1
TGTGCCAGCAGTTACTCGACTCCCTGGACAGGCGGCGAGCAGTACTTC
CASSYSTPWTGGEQYF
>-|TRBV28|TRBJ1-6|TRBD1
TGTGCCAGCAGTTCCCCGGGACAGAGGGGTAATTCACCCCTCCACTTT
CASSSPGQRGNSPLHF
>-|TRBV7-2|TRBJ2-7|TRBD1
TGTGCCAGCAGCGGGGACAGGGACTACGAGCAGTACTTC
CASSGDRDYEQYF
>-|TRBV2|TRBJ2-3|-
TGTGCCAGCAGGGCGGAGTATACGCAGTATTTT
CASRAEYTQYF
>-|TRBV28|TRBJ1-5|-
TGTGCCAGCAGTTTCGGCGGGGCCGCCAATCAGCCCCAGCATTTT
CASSFGGAANQPQHF
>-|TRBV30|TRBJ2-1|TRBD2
TGTGCCTGTACGAGCGGGAGCTCCTACAATGAGCAGTTCTTC
CACTSGSSYNEQFF
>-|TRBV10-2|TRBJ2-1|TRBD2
TGCGCCAGCCGGGAGAAGCGGGGGGGTTTGAATGAGCAGTTCTTC
CASREKRGGLNEQFF
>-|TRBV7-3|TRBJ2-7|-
TGTGCCAGCAGCTTGGACAATACCTACGAGCAGTACTTC
CASSLDNTYEQYF
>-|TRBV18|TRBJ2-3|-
TGTGCCAGCTCCGAGGGAGGAGATACGCAGTATTTT
CASSEGGDTQYF
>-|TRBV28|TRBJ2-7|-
TGTGCCAGTCGGCGGGACAGAGGGGCCTACGAGCAGTACTTC
CASRRDRGAYEQYF
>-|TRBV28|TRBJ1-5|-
TGTGCCAGCAGTTTAGCGAATCAGCCCCAGCATTTT
CASSLANQPQHF
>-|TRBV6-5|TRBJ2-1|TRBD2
TGTGCCAGCAGCGAGACTAGCGGGTGGATGGAGTTCTTC
CASSETSGWMEFF
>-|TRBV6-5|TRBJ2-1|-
TGTGCCAGCAGTTACTCGAGTACGCTTGTCTCCAATGAGCAGTTCTTC
CASSYSSTLVSNEQFF
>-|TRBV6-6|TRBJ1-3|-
TGTGCCAGCAGTTACGGTCCTCCAGGGGTCGGAAACACCATATATTTT
CASSYGPPGVGNTIYF
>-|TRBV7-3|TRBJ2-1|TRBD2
TGTGCCAGCAGCAAACCGGGACTAGCGGGAGGGTGTCAATTCTTC
CASSKPGLAGGCQFF
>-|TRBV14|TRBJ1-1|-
TGTGCCAGCAGCCGTCCAGGGGCATCGAACACTGAAGCTTTCTTT
CASSRPGASNTEAFF
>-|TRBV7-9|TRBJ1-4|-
TGTGCCAGCAGCTTAGGGGGGGAAACTAATGAAAAACTGTTTTTT
CASSLGGETNEKLFF
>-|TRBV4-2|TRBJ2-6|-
TGTGCCAGCAGCCAACCTTCCGGGGCCAACGTCCTGACTTTC
CASSQPSGANVLTF
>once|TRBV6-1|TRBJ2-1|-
TGTGCCAGCAGTGAAGCGGGGGCCCTTGACAATGAGCAGTTCTTC
CASSEAGALDNEQFF
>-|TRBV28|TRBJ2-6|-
TGTGCCAGCAGTTTAGAGTCGGGGGCCAACGTCCTGACTTTC
CASSLESGANVLTF
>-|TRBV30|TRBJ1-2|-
TGTGCCTGGAGGTGGGGGGGCTATGGCTACACCTTC
CAWRWGGYGYTF
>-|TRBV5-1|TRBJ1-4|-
TGCGCCAGCAGCCGGGGGGAGCCTAATGAAAAACTGTTTTTT
CASSRGEPNEKLFF
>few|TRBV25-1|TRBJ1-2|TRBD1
TGTGCCAGCAGTGAAAGGGACAGGGGTGAAGGCTACACCTTC
CASSERDRGEGYTF
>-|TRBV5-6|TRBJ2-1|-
TGTGCCAGTGAGGGCTGGGATGAGCAGTTCTTC
CASEGWDEQFF
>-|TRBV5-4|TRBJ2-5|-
TGTGCCAGCAGCTTTCGATCGGGTACACAAGAGACCCAGTACTTC
CASSFRSGTQETQYF
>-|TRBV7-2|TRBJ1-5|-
TGTGCCAGCAGCTTACGACAGAGCAATCAGCCCCAGCATTTT
CASSLRQSNQPQHF